These 30 T cell receptor beta chains were sequenced from one sample in a study of T-cell reconstitution after alpha-beta-depleted transplantation in children. Unique molecular identifiers tagged the TCRbeta library. In TCRdb, the PCR reads were re-called with MiXCR into one record per CDR3 protein. This sample has fewer than 550,000 distinct CDR3 sequences, with roughly an eighth found just once. The sequenced sample was PBMCs, mostly from graft donor cells, obtained 180 days after TCRalphabeta/CD19-depleted stem cell transplant. These receptors were taken from a female patient aged 2 to 10 who had a stem cell transplant for aplastic anemia, so the T cells may come from the graft donor.

This sequence joins TRBV19 and TRBJ2-1; 10 bases match TRBD2. The germline gives CDR1 LNHDA, CDR2 SQIVND (reference sequence). The V segment lost 1 base and the J segment 5 bases; nucleotides outside the gene matches: 5. CDR3 length: 16 amino acids. The CDR3 DNA reads as TGTGCCAGTAGTATAGGTGTAACTAGCGGGAACAATGAGCAGTTCTTC. It yields the protein CASSIGVTSGNNEQFF.

The chain carries TRBV28 and TRBJ2-6; 10 bases fit TRBD1. There are 19 residues in the CDR3. V lost 3 bases to trimming and J lost 0 bases; unmatched junction nucleotides: 8. Germline values: CDR1 MDHEN, CDR2 SYDVKM. CDR3 sequence: CASSFPGQGYNSGANVLTF. The CDR3 nucleotides read TGTGCCAGCAGTTTCCCGGGACAGGGGTATAACTCTGGGGCCAACGTCCTGACTTTC.

J is TRBJ2-7 and V is TRBV20-1; 9 bases are shared with TRBD2. Per germline, CDR1 DFQATT and CDR2 SNEGSKA (reference sequence). This CDR3 region has 17 residues. The V and J ends lost 1 base and 2 bases, in that order; junction bases with no gene match: 12. The CDR3 loop is CSARVFSGLAVTYEQYF. CDR3 DNA: TGCAGTGCTAGAGTCTTTTCGGGACTAGCTGTAACCTACGAGCAGTACTTC.

In this sample, this clonotype turned up many times. CDR3 loop: CSVEPSGRFSYNEQFF. In DNA form, the CDR3 reads TGCAGCGTTGAACCTAGCGGGAGGTTCTCCTACAATGAGCAGTTCTTC. V gene TRBV29-1 combines with J gene TRBJ2-1, with 11 bases aligning to TRBD2. Trimming took 2 bases from V and 0 from J; bases not matched to a gene: 3. The CDR3 extends over 16 amino acids. The germline V gene has CDR1 SQVTM and CDR2 ANQGSEA.

This clonotype was found a few times. The CDR3 loop is CSFRGSPHEQFF. CDR3 coding DNA: TGCAGCTTTCGCGGGAGCCCCCATGAGCAGTTCTTC. The rearrangement links TRBV29-1 to TRBJ2-1, with 7 nucleotides matching TRBD2. V was pared by 8 bases and J by 8 bases, with 9 bases of the junction left unmatched. The germline V gene has CDR1 SQVTM and CDR2 ANQGSEA. The length of the CDR3 is 12 residues.

V is TRBV6-5 and J is TRBJ2-7; no definite D call. From germline, CDR1 is MNHEY and CDR2 SVGAGI. CDR3 length equals 15 residues. Trimming removed 2 bases from V and 3 bases from J, with 14 bases in between. The CDR3 spells CASSYRPLLGYEQYF. The CDR3 DNA reads TGTGCCAGCAGTTACCGCCCTCTTTTGGGCTACGAGCAGTACTTC.

The chain recombines TRBV28 with TRBJ2-2, with D tentatively TRBD2 (5 bases). V was clipped by 2 bases and J by 4 bases, with 11 bases between them. Germline lookup yields CDR1 MDHEN and CDR2 SYDVKM. The CDR3 covers 15 residues. CDR3 nucleotide sequence: TGTGCCAGCAGTTTAATAGGGAGCGGCACCGGGGAGCTGTTTTTT. It is translated as CASSLIGSGTGELFF.

This CDR3 reads CASSQGTSGSRSDEQFF. CDR3 bases: TGTGCCAGCAGTCAAGGGACTAGCGGGAGTAGGTCCGACGAGCAGTTCTTC. This chain joins TRBV12-3 or TRBV12-4 and TRBJ2-1, with 14 bases identical to TRBD2. With V trimmed by 5 bases and J by 10 bases, 13 bases remained unmatched. This CDR3 spans 17 amino acids.

This clonotype has a handful of counts. The genes are TRBV7-9 and TRBJ2-7; 7 bases fit TRBD1. V shed 3 bases, J shed 5 bases, and the junction held 10 bases outside the gene matches. The length of the CDR3 is 15 residues. Looked up from germline, CDR1 is SEHNR and CDR2 is FQNEAQ (reference sequence). CDR3 in amino acids: CASSFPPTGRNEQYF. The CDR3 nucleotides read TGTGCCAGCAGCTTTCCCCCGACAGGGCGAAACGAGCAGTACTTC. Filled out from reference TRBV7-9 and TRBJ2-7, the complete variable domain reads DTGVSQNPRHKITKRGQNVTFRCDPISEHNRLYWYRQTLGQGPEFLTYFQNEAQLEKSRLLSDRFSAERPKGSFSTLEIQRTEQGDSAMYLCASSFPPTGRNEQYFGPGTRLTVT.

V and J are TRBV12-3 or TRBV12-4 and TRBJ2-3; maybe TRBD1 (6 bases). This CDR3 is 15 amino acids long. Deletions cut 1 base from V and 5 bases from J, with 13 bases between. The CDR3 bases are TGTGCCAGCAGTTTAGACGGGGACAATCGAGATACGCAGTATTTT. Translation gives CASSLDGDNRDTQYF.

This CDR3 is CASSLWRLLNTGELFF. For the CDR3, the DNA is TGTGCCAGCAGTTTATGGAGGTTGTTAAACACCGGGGAGCTGTTTTTT. The chain links TRBV12-3 or TRBV12-4 to TRBJ2-2, with TRBD2 as a possible D gene (5 bases). The CDR3 loop spans 16 amino acids. Trimming cost V 2 bases and J 2 bases, with 12 bases left between them.

At least ten counts were recorded for this clonotype. The chain has TRBV5-1 and TRBJ2-7; D perhaps matches TRBD1 (8 bases). V lost 4 bases to trimming and J lost 2 bases, with 16 bases between them. This CDR3 contains 15 residues. CDR1 is SGHRS and CDR2 is YFSETQ in the germline V gene. This chain's CDR3 is CASSRTGRVAYEQYF. The CDR3 region has the DNA TGCGCCAGCAGCAGGACAGGGAGGGTGGCCTACGAGCAGTACTTC. Looking up the rest from reference TRBV5-1 and TRBJ2-7 gives the full variable domain: KAGVTQTPRYLIKTRGQQVTLSCSPISGHRSVSWYQQTPGQGLQFLFEYFSETQRNKGNFPGRFSGRQFSNSRSEMNVSTLELGDSALYLCASSRTGRVAYEQYFGPGTRLTVT.

This clonotype was picked up many times. Sequence at one end of the junction differs from germline and may be a read error. V gene TRBV4-3 combines with J gene TRBJ2-2, with 7 bases aligning to TRBD1. This CDR3 comprises 15 residues. CDR1 is LGHNA and CDR2 is YSLEER in the germline V gene. This CDR3 reads CASSQDRANTGELFF. In DNA, the CDR3 is TGTGCCAGCAGCCAAGACAGGGCGAACACCGGGGAGCTGTTTTTT.

V gene TRBV10-3 combines with J gene TRBJ2-2; possible D gene TRBD1, 6 bases. V gave up 6 bases and J gave up 4 bases, with 21 bases separating them. From germline, CDR1 is ENHRY and CDR2 SYGVKD. The CDR3 contains 17 residues. CDR3 in amino acids: CAIRETYYRVSTGELFF. The CDR3, as DNA: TGTGCCATCAGGGAAACCTACTACAGGGTATCCACCGGGGAGCTGTTTTTT.

The chain couples TRBV9 to TRBJ2-2; the match to TRBD2 covers 8 bases. V was clipped by 4 bases and J by 4 bases; unmatched bases: 9. The CDR3 contains 16 residues. Germline V gene data show CDR1 as SGDLS and CDR2 as YYNGEE. For the CDR3, the DNA is TGTGCCAGCAGCCCTAGGGTAGCGGGACTCACCGGGGAGCTGTTTTTT. Translated: CASSPRVAGLTGELFF. The full variable domain, in which reference TRBV9 and TRBJ2-2 provide the parts outside the CDR3, is DSGVTQTPKHLITATGQRVTLRCSPRSGDLSVYWYQQSLDQGLQFLIQYYNGEERAKGNILERFSAQQFPDLHSELNLSSLELGDSALYFCASSPRVAGLTGELFFGEGSRLTVL.

This clonotype was picked up many times. This chain connects TRBV4-1 to TRBJ1-2, with D possibly TRBD1 on 5 matching bases. The CDR3 covers 15 residues. The V end lost 0 bases, the J end lost 9 bases, and 17 bases lay between the germline ends. Looked up from germline, CDR1 is MGHRA and CDR2 is YSYEKL. The CDR3 sequence is CASSQDPGRGDSYTF. The CDR3 DNA sequence: TGCGCCAGCAGCCAAGATCCAGGGAGAGGGGATAGCTACACCTTC.

This clonotype showed up just a few times. The chain uses TRBV20-1 and TRBJ1-5; D call uncertain. The germline V and J ends were trimmed by 1 base and 1 base, with 11 bases remaining between them. This CDR3 region has 15 residues. In germline, CDR1 is DFQATT, CDR2 SNEGSKA (reference sequence). CDR3 amino acids: CSARARPGSNQPQHF. The CDR3, as DNA: TGCAGTGCTAGAGCCAGACCGGGGAGCAATCAGCCCCAGCATTTT.

In its sample, this clonotype was seen a few times. The chain has TRBV5-6 and TRBJ2-7, with D possibly TRBD1 on 5 matching bases. Germline V gene sequence: CDR1 SGHDT, CDR2 YYEEEE. CDR3 length: 15 residues. The ends were cut back, 2 bases at V and 1 base at J, with 13 bases in the middle. CDR3 in amino acids: CASSLEPRTSYEQYF. CDR3 sequence (DNA): TGTGCCAGCAGCTTAGAACCCAGGACATCCTACGAGCAGTACTTC.

The chain is built from TRBV7-8 and TRBJ2-1; D unresolved. The V end was cut by 0 bases, the J end by 4 bases, with 13 bases between. This CDR3 has 16 amino acids. Germline-derived CDR1 and CDR2 are SGHVS and FQNEAQ. The CDR3 sequence is CASSLARLGLYNEQFF. CDR3 nucleotides: TGTGCCAGCAGCTTAGCGCGCCTAGGGTTGTACAATGAGCAGTTCTTC.

V usage is TRBV12-5 and J usage is TRBJ1-3; no definite D call. V was cut by 2 bases and J by 0 bases, with 17 bases left in between. Germline values: CDR1 LGHNT, CDR2 FRNRAP. The CDR3 is made up of 18 amino acids. In DNA, the CDR3 is TGTGCTAGTGGTTTGCCAAAATCGACCCGCGGCTCTGGAAACACCATATATTTT. Its protein product is CASGLPKSTRGSGNTIYF.

This clonotype has only a few counts. The chain joins TRBV20-1 to TRBJ1-1, with D tentatively TRBD1 (5 bases). V gave up 2 bases and J gave up 6 bases, with 10 bases separating them. Looked up from germline, CDR1 is DFQATT and CDR2 is SNEGSKA (reference sequence). The length of the CDR3 is 12 residues. CDR3 DNA: TGCAGTGCTAGAAGCCAGGGTTCTGAAGCTTTCTTT. Amino acids: CSARSQGSEAFF.

The table lists this clonotype with a few counts. This chain joins TRBV29-1 and TRBJ1-1; D unresolved. The CDR3 spans 12 residues. Trimming shortened V by 4 bases and J by 1 base, and 7 bases separated the two germline ends. CDR1 is SQVTM, CDR2 ANQGSEA, per germline. The CDR3 region is CSVGGWNTEAFF. In DNA, the CDR3 is TGCAGCGTTGGCGGTTGGAACACTGAAGCTTTCTTT.

This clonotype was observed at least ten times. The rearrangement uses TRBV20-1 and TRBJ2-7; D might be TRBD2 (5 bases). Between the trimmed V and J ends, which lost 3 bases and 4 bases, there was a span of 13 bases. In germline, CDR1 is DFQATT, CDR2 SNEGSKA (reference sequence). This CDR3 comprises 13 residues. The CDR3 loop reads CSASSSALYEQYF. The CDR3 nucleotides read TGCAGTGCTAGTAGTAGCGCTTTGTACGAGCAGTACTTC.

A note on this clonotype: Compared with germline, one end of the junction differs, possibly owing to a read error. The genes are TRBV18 and TRBJ1-5; D not resolved. From germline, CDR1 is KGHSH and CDR2 LQKENI. The CDR3 is made up of 16 amino acids. The CDR3 nucleotides read TGTGCCAGCTCACCAGTTTACCCAATTAGCAATCAGCCCCAGCATTTC. Its translation: CASSPVYPISNQPQHF.

The V and J genes are TRBV7-2 and TRBJ2-3, with D unresolved. The length of the CDR3 is 13 residues. Germline-derived CDR1 and CDR2 are SGHTA and FQGNSA. V lost 6 bases to trimming and J lost 6 bases, with 13 bases between them. The CDR3 is CASRRNRRDTQYF. CDR3 sequence (DNA): TGTGCCAGCAGACGAAACCGCCGGGATACGCAGTATTTT.

This clonotype was counted only a few times. The chain has TRBV19 and TRBJ2-7; TRBD2 aligns across 14 bases. CDR3 size: 15 residues. J gave up 6 bases and V 4 bases, and 5 bases lay outside the gene matches. The germline V gene has CDR1 LNHDA and CDR2 SQIVND (reference sequence). The CDR3 bases are TGTGCCAGTAGTACCCGGACTAGCGGGAGGCCCGAGCAGTACGTC. It yields the protein CASSTRTSGRPEQYV.

As DNA, the CDR3 is TGTGCCAGCAGCTCCCCGTTGGGGGGTAGATACAATGAGCAGTTCTTC. It encodes CASSSPLGGRYNEQFF. J is TRBJ2-1 and V is TRBV28, with a weak D call TRBD2 (6 bases). Trimming took off 6 bases at V and 4 bases at J, with 19 bases between the two ends. Germline V gene sequence: CDR1 MDHEN, CDR2 SYDVKM. The CDR3 spans 16 residues.

The sample holds many counts of this clonotype. V and J are TRBV5-6 and TRBJ2-1, with D possibly called TRBD1 or TRBD2 (5 bases each). Germline CDR1 is SGHDT and CDR2 is YYEEEE. This CDR3 comprises 14 residues. Deletions cut 0 bases from V and 7 bases from J, with 11 bases between. CDR3 nucleotide sequence: TGTGCCAGCAGCTTGGAGGGACCCTGGAATGAGCAGTTCTTC. This codes for CASSLEGPWNEQFF.

This clonotype has at least ten counts. DNA of the CDR3: TGTGCCAGCAGCAAAGTGTGGCTAGCGGGCTACAATGAGCAGTTCTTC. It translates to CASSKVWLAGYNEQFF. The chain recombines TRBV21-1 with TRBJ2-1; the D call TRBD2 from the table was never checked on the DNA. TRBV21-1 is reported as a pseudogene. The CDR3 is made up of 16 amino acids.

In its sample, this clonotype was seen many times. This chain links TRBV5-1 with TRBJ2-1, with a weak D call TRBD1 (5 bases). Germline loops: CDR1 SGHRS, CDR2 YFSETQ. The CDR3 loop spans 12 amino acids. Trimming took 0 bases from V and 11 from J, leaving 9 bases between them. CDR3 amino acids: CASSLEGVKQFF. DNA for the CDR3: TGCGCCAGCAGCTTGGAAGGGGTAAAGCAGTTCTTC.